Shown below are 14 T cell receptor beta chains from a single sample sequenced in a study of T cells in Graves' hyperthyroidism and ophthalmopathy. RNA transcripts served as the template for amplifying TCR beta CDR3 regions. During a first-round RT-PCR of the TCR CDR3, the HTBI primer set was used. TCRdb reprocessed the multiplex PCR reads via MiXCR and lists one record per CDR3 protein. The sample has roughly 570,000 distinct CDR3 sequences; roughly 46% are singletons. The source material was peripheral blood or thyroid tissue (not recorded which). The receptors derive from an adult woman with Graves' disease, either hyperthyroidism or ophthalmopathy (not recorded which).

V usage is TRBV5-4 and J usage is TRBJ1-5, with 9 bases lining up with TRBD1. Germline V lookup: CDR1 SGHNT, CDR2 YYREEE (reference sequence). This CDR3 region has 15 residues. Trimming took 4 bases from V and 3 from J; bases not matched to a gene: 5. The CDR3 nucleotides are TGTGCCAGCAGCCAGGGACAGGGACCCAATCAGCCCCAGCATTTT. Residues: CASSQGQGPNQPQHF.

This clonotype was counted at least ten times. The chain carries TRBV2 and TRBJ1-4; TRBD1 matches 8 bases. Per germline, CDR1 SNHLY and CDR2 FYNNEI. V shed 5 bases and J 6 bases; nucleotides not matched to a gene: 8. CDR3 length: 15 amino acids. Here the CDR3 reads CASSTGQGVDEKLFF. The CDR3 DNA reads as TGTGCCAGCAGTACTGGACAGGGTGTGGATGAAAAACTGTTTTTT.

The J gene is TRBJ2-7, the V gene TRBV25-1; D not resolved. Germline CDR1 MGHDK, CDR2 SYGVNS. CDR3 length: 15 residues. Trimming took 1 base from V and 2 from J, leaving 12 bases between them. DNA for the CDR3: TGTGCCAGCAGTGAATTCATAACACCAACCTACGAGCAGTACTTC. It codes for CASSEFITPTYEQYF.

V gene TRBV7-9 combines with J gene TRBJ2-7; D possibly corresponds to TRBD2 (6 bases). V gave up 6 bases and J gave up 4 bases, with 16 bases separating them. CDR3 length equals 14 residues. CDR1 is SEHNR and CDR2 is FQNEAQ in the germline V gene (reference sequence). Written as DNA, the CDR3 is TGTGCCAGCAGTGCTAGAGATGGGGGGTACGAGCAGTACTTC. It encodes CASSARDGGYEQYF.

The rearrangement joins TRBV24-1 to TRBJ2-5, with 7 positions matching TRBD2. Germline CDR1 KGHDR, CDR2 SFDVKD. The CDR3 covers 17 residues. Germline trimming cut 0 bases from V and 3 bases from J; bases unmatched to any gene: 9. CDR3 in amino acids: CATSDLLRGSGEETQYF. DNA for the CDR3: TGTGCCACCAGTGATTTGTTGAGAGGGAGCGGGGAAGAGACCCAGTACTTC.

This sequence joins TRBV28 and TRBJ2-2; TRBD1 agrees at 10 bases. The CDR3 is 15 residues long. Looked up from germline, CDR1 is MDHEN and CDR2 is SYDVKM. With 6 bases clipped from V and 6 bases from J, the junction kept 7 bases outside the gene matches. CDR3 sequence (DNA): TGTGCCAGCAGACGGGGACAGGGGATGGCCGGGGAGCTGTTTTTT. Its translation: CASRRGQGMAGELFF.

This clonotype was seen repeatedly, ten times or more. This chain uses TRBV4-2 with TRBJ2-7; perhaps D is TRBD1 or TRBD2 (5 bases each). V gave up 0 bases and J gave up 4 bases, with 16 bases separating them. CDR1 is LGHNA, CDR2 YNFKEQ, per germline. CDR3 size: 16 residues. The CDR3 DNA reads as TGTGCCAGCAGCCAAGAGTCGGGACGGGATGGATACGAGCAGTACTTC. As protein: CASSQESGRDGYEQYF.

The chain links TRBV7-2 to TRBJ2-5; D possibly matches TRBD1 or TRBD2 (5 bases each). The CDR3 covers 15 residues. Between the trimmed V and J ends, which lost 1 base and 3 bases, there was a span of 12 bases. From germline, CDR1 is SGHTA and CDR2 FQGNSA. The chain's CDR3 is CASSLDGRGKETQYF. CDR3 nucleotide sequence: TGTGCCAGCAGCTTAGACGGACGGGGCAAAGAGACCCAGTACTTC.

There are many counts of this clonotype. The chain is built from TRBV13 and TRBJ2-7; 7 bases are shared with TRBD2. Germline V gene sequence: CDR1 PRHDT, CDR2 FYEKMQ (reference sequence). The CDR3 consists of 11 residues. V gave up 6 bases and J gave up 7 bases; unmatched junction bases: 3. The CDR3 region has the DNA TGTGCCAGCAGTTGGGGGGGGGAGCAGTACTTC. Protein sequence: CASSWGGEQYF. Filled out from reference TRBV13 and TRBJ2-7, the complete variable domain reads AAGVIQSPRHLIKEKRETATLKCYPIPRHDTVYWYQQGPGQDPQFLISFYEKMQSDKGSIPDRFSAQQFSDYHSELNMSSLELGDSALYFCASSWGGEQYFGPGTRLTVT.

This clonotype showed up many times. The genes are TRBV20-1 and TRBJ2-5; no reliable D call. Germline V gene data show CDR1 as DFQATT and CDR2 as SNEGSKA (reference sequence). This CDR3 is built from 12 residues. V lost 4 bases and J lost 5, with 11 bases in between. The CDR3: CSAIPVAETQYF. CDR3 DNA sequence: TGCAGTGCTATTCCTGTTGCCGAGACCCAGTACTTC.

The sample holds a few counts of this clonotype. Here the CDR3 reads CASSYDRANSPLHF. In DNA, the CDR3 is TGTGCCAGCAGTTACGACAGGGCGAATTCACCCCTCCACTTT. The rearrangement links TRBV2 to TRBJ1-6; TRBD1 matches 7 bases. Germline-derived CDR1 and CDR2 are SNHLY and FYNNEI. The CDR3 spans 14 residues. With V trimmed by 5 bases and J by 7 bases, 5 bases remained unmatched.

As regards this clonotype: This may arise from a read error, as a much more abundant clone is one base away. The J gene is TRBJ1-6, the V gene TRBV5-4; the match to TRBD1 covers 7 bases. V lost 2 bases, J lost 13 bases, and 12 bases stayed unmatched. The CDR3 has 15 residues. CDR1 SGHNT and CDR2 YYREEE come from the germline V gene (reference sequence). CDR3 coding DNA: TGTGCCAGCAGCTTCGGGGCAGGGGGAGGAAGGCCCCTCCACTTT. It specifies CASSFGAGGGRPLHF.

This clonotype has only one observation. The CDR3 nucleotides read TGTGCCAGCAGCTTGGGCGTCGGGGGCGATCAGCCCCAGCATTTT. It yields the protein CASSLGVGGDQPQHF. The chain has TRBV7-2 and TRBJ1-5; weak D call: TRBD1 (6 bases). This CDR3 has 15 residues. Germline V CDR1 and CDR2: SGHTA, FQGNSA. V lost 3 bases to trimming and J lost 5 bases, with 14 bases between them.

On this clonotype itself: One end of the junction fails to match germline, which may point to a read error. The chain links TRBV10-3 to TRBJ2-7; D remains ambiguous. The CDR3 contains 13 residues. Germline V lookup: CDR1 ENHRY, CDR2 SYGVKD. CDR3 sequence: CASSSAYSYEQYF. The DNA for the CDR3 is TGTGCCAGCAGTAGTGCGTACTCCTACGAGCAGTACTTC.